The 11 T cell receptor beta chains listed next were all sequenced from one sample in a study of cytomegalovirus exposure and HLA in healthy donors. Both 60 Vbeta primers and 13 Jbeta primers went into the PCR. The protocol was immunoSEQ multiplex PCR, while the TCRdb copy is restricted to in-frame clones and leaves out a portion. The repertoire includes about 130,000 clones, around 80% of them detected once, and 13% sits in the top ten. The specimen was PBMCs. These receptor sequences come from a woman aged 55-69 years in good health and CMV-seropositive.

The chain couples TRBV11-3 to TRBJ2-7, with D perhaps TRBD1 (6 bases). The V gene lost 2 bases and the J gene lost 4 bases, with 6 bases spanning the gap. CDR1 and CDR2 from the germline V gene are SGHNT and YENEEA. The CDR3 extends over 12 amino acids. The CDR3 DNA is TGTGCCAGCAGCTTAACAGGGTACGAGCAGTACTTC. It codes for CASSLTGYEQYF.

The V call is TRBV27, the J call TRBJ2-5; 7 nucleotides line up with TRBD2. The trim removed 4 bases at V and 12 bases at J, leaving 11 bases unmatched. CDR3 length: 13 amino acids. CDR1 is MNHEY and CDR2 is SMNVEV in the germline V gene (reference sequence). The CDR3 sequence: CASSSSWDYRKYF. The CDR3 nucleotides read TGTGCCAGCAGTTCTTCCTGGGACTACCGAAAGTACTTC.

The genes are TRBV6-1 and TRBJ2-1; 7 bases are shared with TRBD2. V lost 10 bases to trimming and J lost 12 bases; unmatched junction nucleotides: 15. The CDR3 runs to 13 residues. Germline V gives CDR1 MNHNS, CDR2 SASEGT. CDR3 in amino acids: CATSETSRPWQFF. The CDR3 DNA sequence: TGTGCCACCTCCGAGACTAGCCGTCCTTGGCAGTTCTTC.

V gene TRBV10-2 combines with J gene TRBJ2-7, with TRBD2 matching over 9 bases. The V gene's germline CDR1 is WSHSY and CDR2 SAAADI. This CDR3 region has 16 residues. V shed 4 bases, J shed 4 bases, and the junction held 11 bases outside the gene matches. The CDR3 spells CASSGIAGAGHYEQYF. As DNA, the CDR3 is TGCGCCAGCAGTGGTATAGCGGGGGCAGGCCATTACGAGCAGTACTTC.

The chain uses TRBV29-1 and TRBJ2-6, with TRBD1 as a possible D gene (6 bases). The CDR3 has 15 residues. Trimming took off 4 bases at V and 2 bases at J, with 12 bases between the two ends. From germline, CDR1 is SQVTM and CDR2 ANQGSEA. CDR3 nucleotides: TGCAGCGTTGCAAATCAGGGGACTGGGGCCAACGTCCTGACTTTC. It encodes CSVANQGTGANVLTF.

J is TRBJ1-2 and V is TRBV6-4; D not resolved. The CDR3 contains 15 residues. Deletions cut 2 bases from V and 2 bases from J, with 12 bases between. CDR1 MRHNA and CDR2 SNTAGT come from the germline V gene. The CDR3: CASSDGQPGNYGYTF. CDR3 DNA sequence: TGTGCCAGCAGTGACGGCCAGCCGGGAAACTATGGCTACACCTTC.

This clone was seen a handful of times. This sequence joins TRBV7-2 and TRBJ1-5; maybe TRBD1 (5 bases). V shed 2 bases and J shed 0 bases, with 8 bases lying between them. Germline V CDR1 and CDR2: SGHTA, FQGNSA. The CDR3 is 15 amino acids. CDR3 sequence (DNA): TGTGCCAGCAGCTTACAGGGCGGTAGCAATCAGCCCCAGCATTTT. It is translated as CASSLQGGSNQPQHF. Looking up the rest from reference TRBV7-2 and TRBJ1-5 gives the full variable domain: GAGVSQSPSNKVTEKGKDVELRCDPISGHTALYWYRQSLGQGLEFLIYFQGNSAPDKSGLPSDRFSAERTGGSVSTLTIQRTQQEDSAVYLCASSLQGGSNQPQHFGDGTRLSIL.

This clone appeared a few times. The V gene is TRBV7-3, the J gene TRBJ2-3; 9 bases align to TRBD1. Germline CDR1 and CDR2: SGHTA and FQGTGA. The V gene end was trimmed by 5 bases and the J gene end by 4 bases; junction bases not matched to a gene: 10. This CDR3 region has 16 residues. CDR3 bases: TGTGCCAGCAGCCGCTCGGGGACAGGGCGGTCAGATACGCAGTATTTT. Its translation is CASSRSGTGRSDTQYF.

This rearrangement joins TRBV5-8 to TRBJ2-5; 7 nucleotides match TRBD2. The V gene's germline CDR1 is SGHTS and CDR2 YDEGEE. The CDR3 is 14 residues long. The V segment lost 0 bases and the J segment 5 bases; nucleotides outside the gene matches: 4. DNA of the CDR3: TGTGCCAGCAGCTTGGGTCTGGGGGGGGAGACCCAGTACTTC. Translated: CASSLGLGGETQYF.

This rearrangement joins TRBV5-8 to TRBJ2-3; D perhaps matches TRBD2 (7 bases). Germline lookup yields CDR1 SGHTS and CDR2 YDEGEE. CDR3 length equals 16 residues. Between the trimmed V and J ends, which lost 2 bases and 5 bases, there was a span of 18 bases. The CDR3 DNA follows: TGTGCCAGCAGCTTTCGGGGGGCCATAAATGTAGATACGCAGTATTTT. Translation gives CASSFRGAINVDTQYF.

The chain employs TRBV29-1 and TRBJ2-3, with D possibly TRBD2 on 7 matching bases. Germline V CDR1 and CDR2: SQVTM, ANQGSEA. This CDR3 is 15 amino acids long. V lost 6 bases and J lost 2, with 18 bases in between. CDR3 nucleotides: TGCAGCGTAGGGGGGGACTTCCCTTTCACAGATACGCAGTATTTT. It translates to CSVGGDFPFTDTQYF.